A selection of T cell receptor beta chains follows, all from one sample in a study of blood T cell repertoires in COVID-19. Assay used: immunoSEQ multiplex PCR; TCRdb lists only in-frame clones, some missing. The table records over 150,000 clones, roughly 84% of them present only once. The sequenced sample consisted of peripheral blood. The receptors were gathered from a man aged 40-55 years with acute or convalescent COVID-19. Both conserved end residues are part of each CDR3. The D gene is left open where the match is weak. A clone size is listed for some rows: how often the clone was seen (once, few, many), or a class if it is expanded.

J gene | D gene | V gene | clone size | CDR3 DNA | CDR3 protein
TRBJ1-6 | TRBD1 | TRBV2 | - | TGTGCCAGCAGTGTGAGAGGGGGCCGGGATAATTCACCCCTCCACTTT | CASSVRGGRDNSPLHF
TRBJ1-2 | TRBD1 | TRBV9 | - | TGTGCCAGCAGCGCGCCGGACAGGGTCTATGGCTACACCTTC | CASSAPDRVYGYTF
TRBJ1-1 | TRBD1 | TRBV11-3 | - | TGTGCCAGCAGCTCGACCTACGACAGGGTAGTTGTCAACACTGAAGCTTTCTTT | CASSSTYDRVVVNTEAFF
TRBJ2-7 | - | TRBV6-5 | - | TGTGCCAGCAGTTACTTCCGGGGGGAGCAGTACTTC | CASSYFRGEQYF
TRBJ1-5 | TRBD1 | TRBV6-5 | - | TGTGCCAGCAGCCGGGACAGTGCTAATCAGCCCCAGCATTTT | CASSRDSANQPQHF
TRBJ2-3 | TRBD2 | TRBV7-2 | - | TGTGCCAGCAGCTTAGGAGGCGGGGGGGCCGGAGATACGCAGTATTTT | CASSLGGGGAGDTQYF
TRBJ2-2 | - | TRBV28 | - | TGTGCCAGCAGTCCAACAGATAAGAACACCGGGGAGCTGTTTTTT | CASSPTDKNTGELFF
TRBJ2-1 | - | TRBV13 | few | TGTGCCAGCAGCTTAGGCCTAGGGGGGGTTTACAATGAGCAGTTCTTC | CASSLGLGGVYNEQFF
TRBJ2-5 | TRBD2 | TRBV3-1/TRBV3-2 | once | TGTGCCAGCAGCCAAGACAGGGGACTAGCGGGGGTGGGGGAGACCCAGTACTTC | CASSQDRGLAGVGETQYF
TRBJ2-2 | TRBD1 | TRBV18 | - | TGTGCCAGCTCACCCTCACAGGGGACCGGGGAGCTGTTTTTT | CASSPSQGTGELFF
TRBJ1-1 | - | TRBV18 | - | TGTGCCAGCTCACCGGGGACTTCGAACACTGAAGCTTTCTTT | CASSPGTSNTEAFF
TRBJ1-2 | TRBD1 | TRBV7-8 | once | TGTGCCAGCAGCCCGGACAGGCCTAACTATGGCTACACCTTC | CASSPDRPNYGYTF
TRBJ2-3 | TRBD2 | TRBV12-5 | once | TGTGCTAGTGGTTTGGTACTGAGCCGGACTAGCGGGGACACAGATACGCAGTATTTT | CASGLVLSRTSGDTDTQYF
TRBJ2-7 | TRBD1 | TRBV19 | few | TGTGCCAGTAGTAGAGACCGGGACAGCTCCTACGAGCAGTACTTC | CASSRDRDSSYEQYF